One and the same sample provided the 17 T cell receptor beta chains below, sequenced in a study of graft-versus-host responses after intestinal transplantation. These TCRs' antigens remain unknown. The method was immunoSEQ multiplex PCR; TCRdb's version includes in-frame clones alone and lacks a portion of them. The sample records roughly 92,000 clones, almost 90% being singletons. The source was unstimulated CD4+ T cells sorted from spleen or lymph node cells, collected before intestinal transplant. Receptor source: a human donor who received an intestinal transplant.

The chain employs TRBV18 and TRBJ1-5; the D is unclear. Per germline, CDR1 KGHSH and CDR2 LQKENI. V was cut by 2 bases and J by 2 bases, with 10 bases left in between. This CDR3 is built from 15 residues. The CDR3 is CASSPTGVGNQPQHF. Here the CDR3 DNA reads TGTGCCAGCTCACCAACCGGGGTCGGCAATCAGCCCCAGCATTTT.

V gene TRBV4-1 combines with J gene TRBJ2-5, with a possible D match to TRBD1 (6 bases). V was trimmed by 5 bases and J by 2 bases, leaving 27 bases between them. The CDR3 is 19 amino acids. Germline V gene lookup returns CDR1 MGHRA and CDR2 YSYEKL. The CDR3 DNA is TGCGCCAGCAGCTTCCCGAAGACAGGCGGGTACGGGCTTCAAGAGACCCAGTACTTC. Encoded protein: CASSFPKTGGYGLQETQYF.

The J gene is TRBJ2-5, the V gene TRBV18; D ambiguous. Trimming pared 2 bases from V and 2 bases from J, leaving 9 bases between. The CDR3 extends over 14 amino acids. The germline gives CDR1 KGHSH, CDR2 LQKENI. The CDR3 DNA follows: TGTGCCAGCTCACCATCGAGTCCTCAAGAGACCCAGTACTTC. As protein: CASSPSSPQETQYF.

This clone was seen once. The rearrangement joins TRBV2 to TRBJ2-7; tentatively, D is TRBD2 (5 bases). Trimming removed 5 bases from V and 4 bases from J, with 9 bases in between. Germline CDR1 SNHLY, CDR2 FYNNEI. The CDR3 runs 12 residues. The CDR3 DNA reads TGTGCCAGCAGTTTCGGGGTTTACGAGCAGTACTTC. As protein: CASSFGVYEQYF.

This clone was recorded only once. This chain uses TRBV10-1 with TRBJ2-2, with D uncertain. The germline V gene encodes CDR1 WNHNN and CDR2 SYGVQD (reference sequence). Trimming took off 6 bases at V and 3 bases at J, with 11 bases between the two ends. The CDR3 contains 14 residues. CDR3 in DNA: TGCGCCAGCAGCCCCGACACGTACACCGGGGAGCTGTTTTTT. It yields the protein CASSPDTYTGELFF.

The chain employs TRBV20-1 and TRBJ2-5; 7 bases are shared with TRBD1. The end of the DNA aligns better with TRBJ2-7, so the J call may be wrong. This CDR3 comprises 11 residues. In germline, CDR1 is DFQATT, CDR2 SNEGSKA (reference sequence). The CDR3 protein is CSPGTAYEQYF. The CDR3 DNA follows: TGCAGTCCCGGGACAGCCTACGAGCAGTACTTC.

J is TRBJ2-3 and V is TRBV5-1, with TRBD1 identical over 10 bases. The germline gives CDR1 SGHRS, CDR2 YFSETQ. The CDR3 sequence is 15 residues long. CDR3 residues: CASPRGTGGTDTQYF. In nucleotides, the CDR3 is TGCGCTTCCCCCCGTGGGACAGGGGGCACAGATACGCAGTATTTT. The entire variable domain, with the rest obtained from reference TRBV5-1 and TRBJ2-3, is as follows: KAGVTQTPRYLIKTRGQQVTLSCSPISGHRSVSWYQQTPGQGLQFLFEYFSETQRNKGNFPGRFSGRQFSNSRSEMNVSTLELGDSALYLCASPRGTGGTDTQYFGPGTRLTVL.

The sample holds one count of this clone. This CDR3 reads CASSFRGFYGYTF. The CDR3 bases are TGTGCCAGCAGCTTTCGGGGGTTCTATGGCTACACCTTC. The chain employs TRBV7-4 and TRBJ1-2; a possible D gene is TRBD1 (5 bases). Trimming pared 3 bases from V and 4 bases from J, leaving 9 bases between. The length of the CDR3 is 13 residues. Per the germline V gene, CDR1 is SGHVT and CDR2 is SQSDAQ.

The V call is TRBV9, the J call TRBJ1-1; a weak D match, TRBD1 (6 bases). The V end lost 0 bases, the J end lost 4 bases, and 16 bases lay between the germline ends. There are 16 residues in the CDR3. Germline loops: CDR1 SGDLS, CDR2 YYNGEE. As DNA, the CDR3 is TGTGCCAGCAGCGTAGGGGGGGGGCCCCGGGGCACTGAAGCTTTCTTT. Protein sequence: CASSVGGGPRGTEAFF.

This chain uses TRBV7-9 with TRBJ2-6, with D uncertain. This CDR3 region has 16 residues. CDR1 is SEHNR and CDR2 is FQNEAQ in the germline V gene (reference sequence). Trimming cost V 5 bases and J 1 base, with 12 bases left between them. The CDR3 DNA sequence: TGTGCCAGCAGCCAAATAGTAGTATCTGGGGCCAACGTCCTGACTTTC. Protein: CASSQIVVSGANVLTF. Full variable domain (outside the CDR3, taken from reference TRBV7-9 and TRBJ2-6): DTGVSQNPRHKITKRGQNVTFRCDPISEHNRLYWYRQTLGQGPEFLTYFQNEAQLEKSRLLSDRFSAERPKGSFSTLEIQRTEQGDSAMYLCASSQIVVSGANVLTFGAGSRLTVL.

This clone was seen once. The chain carries TRBV6-1 and TRBJ1-2, with D perhaps TRBD1 (6 bases). The length of the CDR3 is 14 residues. The V gene's germline CDR1 is MNHNS and CDR2 SASEGT. V was pared by 6 bases and J by 5 bases, with 16 bases between. CDR3 sequence (DNA): TGTGCCAGCAGCCCGCTGGGGGCACAATATGGCTACACCTTC. It translates to CASSPLGAQYGYTF.

The chain recombines TRBV21-1 with TRBJ2-7; TRBD2, as called in the table, went unchecked against the DNA. TRBV21-1 is given as a pseudogene. The CDR3 runs 15 residues. The CDR3 nucleotides are TGTGCCAGCAGCAAAGAGGGAGGGGCACCCTACGAGCAGTACTTC. It is translated as CASSKEGGAPYEQYF.

The chain combines TRBV5-8 with TRBJ1-5; D is unresolved. There are 16 residues in the CDR3. The germline CDR1 and CDR2 sequences are SGHTS and YDEGEE. V dropped 0 bases and J dropped 2 bases, with 12 bases sitting between them. CDR3 residues: CASSLAGSWGNQPQHF. CDR3 nucleotide sequence: TGTGCCAGCAGCTTGGCGGGGTCGTGGGGCAATCAGCCCCAGCATTTT.

This clone has only one observation. J is TRBJ2-5 and V is TRBV4-1; 11 bases are a match to TRBD2. The CDR3 is 15 amino acids. Trimming at V came to 5 bases and at J to 1 base, leaving 3 bases not matched to a gene. Germline V gene lookup returns CDR1 MGHRA and CDR2 YSYEKL. DNA for the CDR3: TGCGCCAGCAGCAGGGGGACTAGCGGCCAAGAGACCCAGTACTTC. Its translation: CASSRGTSGQETQYF.

Comments on this clone: One end of the junction fails to match germline, which may point to a read error. V usage is TRBV5-1 and J usage is TRBJ1-1, with D uncertain. Germline loops: CDR1 SGHRS, CDR2 YFSETQ. This CDR3 has 14 residues. CDR3 region: CVSSSLSGGTEAFF. CDR3 nucleotides: TGCGTCAGCAGCTCCCTCTCGGGAGGCACTGAAGCTTTCTTT.

The chain joins TRBV19 to TRBJ2-1; perhaps TRBD2 as D (6 bases). The V gene lost 5 bases and the J gene lost 10 bases, with 21 bases spanning the gap. CDR3 length: 15 residues. Germline CDR1 is LNHDA and CDR2 is SQIVND (reference sequence). The CDR3 coding sequence is TGTGCCAGTAGTCCGGCCCTTCGGGCGGGGAGGGAGCAGTTCTTC. This gives the protein CASSPALRAGREQFF.

Concerning this clone: Other nucleotide sequences from this sample produce the same CDR3. This chain uses TRBV5-4 with TRBJ2-3, with a weak D call TRBD2 (6 bases). This CDR3 region has 14 residues. Trimming left V 0 bases short and J 3 bases short, with 8 bases between. Germline V gene sequence: CDR1 SGHNT, CDR2 YYREEE (reference sequence). The DNA for the CDR3 is TGTGCCAGCAGCTTGGGTGGGGGGACAGATACGCAGTATTTT. Translation: CASSLGGGTDTQYF. Supplemented by reference TRBV5-4 and TRBJ2-3, the full variable domain reads ETGVTQSPTHLIKTRGQQVTLRCSSQSGHNTVSWYQQALGQGPQFIFQYYREEENGRGNFPPRFSGLQFPNYSSELNVNALELDDSALYLCASSLGGGTDTQYFGPGTRLTVL.